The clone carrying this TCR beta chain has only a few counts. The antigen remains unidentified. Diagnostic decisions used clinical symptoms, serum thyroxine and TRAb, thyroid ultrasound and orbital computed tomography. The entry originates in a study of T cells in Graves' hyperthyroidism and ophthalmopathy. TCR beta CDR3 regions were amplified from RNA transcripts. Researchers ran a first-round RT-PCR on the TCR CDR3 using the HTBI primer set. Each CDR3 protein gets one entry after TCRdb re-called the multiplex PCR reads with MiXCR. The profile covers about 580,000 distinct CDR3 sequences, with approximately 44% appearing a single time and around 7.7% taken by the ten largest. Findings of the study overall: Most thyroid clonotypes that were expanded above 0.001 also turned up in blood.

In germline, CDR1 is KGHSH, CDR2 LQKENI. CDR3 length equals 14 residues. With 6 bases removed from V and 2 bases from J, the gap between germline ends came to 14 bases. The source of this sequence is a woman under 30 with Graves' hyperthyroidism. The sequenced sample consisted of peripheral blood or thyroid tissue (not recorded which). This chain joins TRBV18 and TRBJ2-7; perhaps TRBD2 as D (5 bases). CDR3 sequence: CASSPGWATYEQYF. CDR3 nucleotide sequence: TGTGCCAGCTCCCCGGGATGGGCTACCTACGAGCAGTACTTC.